The sequence of this T cell receptor (beta chain) was determined in a study of blood T cell repertoires in COVID-19. Across the whole study: Whether acute or convalescent, the COVID-19 samples came from the United States, Italy and Spain. The analysed material was cDNA or gDNA that came from T cells, B-cell-depleted T cells, or PBMCs.

CDR1 and CDR2 from the germline V gene are SNHLY and FYNNEI. V was clipped by 7 bases and J by 7 bases, with 14 bases between them. The CDR3 has 13 amino acids. A Seattle source enrolled patients during active infection and followed them longitudinally. In the original analysis: Estimated nucleated cell counts came from reference gene primer amplification. The data were produced by immunoSEQ multiplex PCR, yet TCRdb's version contains in-frame clones alone and is incomplete. The DNA was the basis for D and trimming; V, J and clone size are from that table. The profile covers fewer than 450,000 clones, with approximately 89% appearing a single time and over 9.5% taken by the ten largest.

This TCR was recovered from a woman aged 50 to 65 with COVID-19, enrolled during active disease. The chain joins TRBV2 to TRBJ1-5; tentative D call: TRBD1 (6 bases). Sequencing was carried out using peripheral blood. CDR3 region: CASTQGTKQPQHF. CDR3 nucleotide sequence: TGTGCCAGCACTCAGGGGACAAAACAGCCCCAGCATTTT.